The rows below give T cell receptor beta chains drawn from one sample of a study of metastatic and nonmetastatic thyroid tumors. TCRdb re-processed the PCR reads through MiXCR. The top ten clones hold approximately 10% of a sample with around 45,000 clones, approximately 3% of them seen once. The specimen was blood. The receptors derive from a female donor with papillary thyroid cancer or a benign thyroid nodule (not recorded which). Some clones in this sample may be carry-over from other donors' samples. Both conserved end residues are part of each CDR3. The D gene is left open where the match is weak. Rows give clone size only sometimes, using once, few, many, or a class for an expanded clone.

j_call clone_size v_call d_call cdr3_aa cdr3_nt
TRBJ2-7 many TRBV6-1 TRBD1 CASAWDRGFEQYF TGTGCCAGTGCATGGGACAGGGGATTCGAGCAGTACTTC
TRBJ1-2 . TRBV28 . CASQSGGYTF TGTGCCAGCCAATCTGGTGGCTACACCTTC
TRBJ2-3 few TRBV5-1 . CASSFGGYTDTQYF TGCGCCAGCAGCTTTGGCGGTTACACAGATACGCAGTATTTT
TRBJ2-3 many TRBV20-1 TRBD1 CSARDRVTDTQYF TGCAGTGCTAGGGACAGGGTTACAGATACGCAGTATTTT
TRBJ1-1 . TRBV28 . CASSLVQKNTEAFF TGTGCCAGCAGTTTAGTTCAGAAGAACACTGAAGCTTTCTTT
TRBJ2-7 many TRBV4-1 . CASSQGGMGGQYEQYF TGCGCCAGCAGCCAAGGAGGGATGGGGGGCCAATACGAGCAGTACTTC
TRBJ1-2 few TRBV6-1 . CASRRAGWDGYTF TGTGCCAGCAGACGGGCGGGGTGGGATGGCTACACCTTC
TRBJ1-6 many TRBV28 . CASTESPTHSPLHF TGTGCCAGCACCGAATCCCCCACACATTCACCCCTCCACTTT
TRBJ1-5 many TRBV2 TRBD1 CASKGAGDQPQHF TGTGCCAGCAAGGGGGCAGGGGATCAGCCCCAGCATTTT
TRBJ2-3 . TRBV20-1 . CSASVQGITDTQYF TGCAGTGCTAGTGTACAGGGTATCACAGATACGCAGTATTTT
TRBJ2-3 . TRBV6-1 TRBD2 CASRKTSGCTDTQYF TGTGCCAGCAGGAAGACTAGCGGGTGCACAGATACGCAGTATTTT
TRBJ2-1 few TRBV6-2/TRBV6-3 TRBD2 CASSALAGGNEQFF TGTGCCAGCAGTGCTCTAGCGGGAGGCAATGAGCAGTTCTTC
TRBJ2-2 many TRBV13 . CASSLLIGELFF TGTGCCAGCAGCTTGCTCATCGGGGAGCTGTTTTTT
TRBJ1-6 few TRBV2 TRBD1 CASSPLTGWDGHSPLHF TGTGCCAGCAGCCCCCTGACAGGGTGGGACGGTCATTCACCCCTCCACTTT
TRBJ1-2 . TRBV20-1 . CSARYLRWGYTF TGCAGTGCTAGATATCTAAGGTGGGGCTACACCTTC
TRBJ2-1 many TRBV7-8 TRBD2 CASSGSGTSGTPFF TGTGCCAGCAGCGGGTCCGGGACTAGCGGGACTCCGTTCTTC
TRBJ2-7 many TRBV6-1 . CASSSGPGEQYF TGTGCCAGCAGTTCGGGCCCCGGGGAGCAGTACTTC
TRBJ1-2 . TRBV28 TRBD1 CASSLWANPGQGGPGYTF TGTGCCAGCAGTTTATGGGCAAATCCGGGACAGGGGGGGCCAGGCTACACCTTC
TRBJ1-5 few TRBV28 TRBD1 CASSTDRGDQPQHF TGTGCCAGCAGCACGGACAGGGGAGATCAGCCCCAGCATTTT
TRBJ1-2 many TRBV5-6 . CASSLRGRERRFF TGTGCCAGCAGCTTGAGAGGCCGGGAGCGGAGGTTCTTC
TRBJ1-1 . TRBV12-3/TRBV12-4 . CASSFYRGYTEAFF TGTGCCAGCAGTTTTTATCGGGGGTACACTGAAGCTTTCTTT
TRBJ2-7 many TRBV28 . CASSFRSGSREQYF TGTGCCAGCAGTTTTAGGAGCGGGTCCCGCGAGCAGTACTTC
TRBJ2-7 many TRBV6-1 TRBD1 CASVAGQGAGEQYF TGTGCCAGCGTCGCGGGACAGGGTGCTGGGGAGCAGTACTTC
TRBJ2-7 . TRBV6-1 . CASSGGTAVYEQYF TGTGCCAGCAGTGGCGGGACAGCAGTCTACGAGCAGTACTTC
TRBJ1-1 many TRBV5-4 TRBD1 CASSSGDRRSNTEAFF TGTGCCAGCAGCTCCGGGGACAGGCGATCTAACACTGAAGCTTTCTTT
TRBJ1-4 many TRBV5-1 . CASSYNTGGGEKLFF TGCGCCAGCAGTTACAATACAGGCGGGGGTGAAAAACTGTTTTTT
TRBJ2-2 . TRBV20-1 . CSAISENTGELFF TGCAGTGCCATTAGCGAGAACACCGGGGAGCTGTTTTTT
TRBJ2-3 . TRBV3-1 . CASSRGKDTQYF TGTGCCAGCAGCCGGGGGAAAGATACGCAGTATTTT
TRBJ2-1 many TRBV18 TRBD1 CASSPGTGRGEQFF TGTGCCAGCTCACCAGGGACAGGAAGGGGTGAGCAGTTCTTC
TRBJ2-1 . TRBV19 . CASSFSSSYNEQFF TGTGCCAGTAGTTTTTCTAGCTCCTACAATGAGCAGTTCTTC
TRBJ2-2 . TRBV4-1 . CASSPSPFDRNTGELFF TGCGCCAGCAGCCCCTCCCCCTTTGACAGGAACACCGGGGAGCTGTTTTTT
TRBJ1-2 . TRBV20-1 . CSARSPGPSRRGYTF TGCAGTGCTAGATCACCAGGCCCCTCGCGGCGTGGCTACACCTTC
TRBJ2-4 many TRBV7-2 . CASSWGGQLGIQYF TGTGCCAGCAGCTGGGGGGGACAGCTCGGCATTCAGTACTTC
TRBJ2-7 many TRBV7-9 . CASSLAGGRGEQYF TGTGCCAGCAGCTTAGCAGGGGGAAGAGGCGAGCAGTACTTC
TRBJ2-7 many TRBV11-3 TRBD1 CASSSRGMSEQYF TGTGCCAGCAGCAGCAGGGGGATGAGCGAGCAGTACTTC
TRBJ2-1 . TRBV28 . CASSLSRGGLYNEQFF TGTGCCAGCAGTTTATCGCGTGGGGGGTTGTACAATGAGCAGTTCTTC
TRBJ1-5 few TRBV12-3/TRBV12-4 . CASSLEKAPGNNQPQHF TGTGCCAGCAGTTTAGAAAAAGCGCCGGGTAACAATCAGCCCCAGCATTTT
TRBJ1-2 few TRBV5-5 . CASSPTEAKGCTF TGTGCCAGCAGCCCGACAGAGGCGAAGGGCTGCACCTTC
TRBJ1-2 few TRBV12-3/TRBV12-4 TRBD1 CASSFSSGQRDGYTF TGTGCCAGCAGTTTTAGTTCGGGACAGAGAGATGGCTACACCTTC
TRBJ2-1 many TRBV3-1 . CASSGVESYNEQFF TGTGCCAGCAGCGGGGTTGAAAGCTACAATGAGCAGTTCTTC
TRBJ2-3 many TRBV12-3/TRBV12-4 . CASSLRAGTDTQYF TGTGCCAGCAGTTTGCGGGCCGGCACAGATACGCAGTATTTT
TRBJ2-3 many TRBV11-3 . CASSLDTLANTQYF TGTGCCAGCAGCTTAGATACACTAGCTAATACGCAGTATTTT
TRBJ2-7 many TRBV7-2 . CASSKRVRLNEQYF TGTGCCAGCAGCAAGAGGGTCAGGTTGAACGAGCAGTACTTC
TRBJ2-3 . TRBV20-1 TRBD2 CSAIRMASGRVGDAQYF TGCAGTGCTATAAGGATGGCTAGCGGGCGAGTCGGGGATGCGCAGTATTTT
TRBJ2-2 medium-sized TRBV11-2 . CASSLETNTGELFF TGTGCCAGCAGCTTAGAAACAAACACCGGGGAGCTGTTTTTT
TRBJ2-2 few TRBV6-4 . CASSPGQNTGELFF TGTGCCAGCAGCCCGGGACAGAACACCGGGGAGCTGTTTTTT
TRBJ2-7 . TRBV20-1 . CSAGGLLGGYEQYF TGCAGTGCTGGGGGACTCCTGGGGGGCTACGAGCAGTACTTC
TRBJ2-1 many TRBV5-1 TRBD2 CASSPRTSGLPSDYYNEQFF TGCGCCAGCAGCCCAAGGACTAGCGGCCTGCCGAGCGACTACTACAATGAGCAGTTCTTC
TRBJ2-7 . TRBV28 TRBD2 CASSWSAGAQNEQYF TGTGCCAGCAGTTGGTCAGCGGGAGCTCAAAACGAGCAGTACTTC
TRBJ1-3 many TRBV12-3/TRBV12-4 . CASNTRGPGGRNTIYF TGTGCCAGCAACACCAGAGGACCCGGGGGTAGAAACACCATATATTTT